This T cell receptor beta chain was obtained from a study of beta chain features in type 1 diabetes. General observations from the study: Type 1 diabetes patients had fewer VDJ junction insertions and more deletions. In all four CD4+ subsets, TCRB CDR3 length was significantly, moderately reduced in type 1 diabetes.

This CDR3 comprises 15 residues. Germline V gene lookup returns CDR1 SSHAT and CDR2 FNYEAQ (reference sequence). Each sorted fraction was over 95% pure. The sequenced template was cDNA made from the entire isolated RNA. Measured with immunoSEQ multiplex PCR; TCRdb has only the in-frame clones, and not every one. The sample holds 500,000 to 850,000 clones, over 12% seen once. This clone was counted only a few times. Antigen specificity is unknown. A read error may account for a junction end that differs from germline. The chain joins TRBV7-7 to TRBJ2-5; 7 nucleotides agree with TRBD1. Specimen: naive CD4+ T cells from blood. This receptor was identified in a man in his late teens or twenties with type 1 diabetes. As DNA, the CDR3 is TGTGCTAGCAGCTCTAGCCTCAGGGGGCAAGAGACCCAGTACTTC. Its protein product is CASSSSLRGQETQYF.